Below are 14 T cell receptor beta chains sequenced from a single sample in a study of control samples from healthy donors and cancer patients. Profiling relied on immunoSEQ multiplex PCR, and the TCRdb table lists in-frame clones only, not all of them. Altogether about 130,000 clones are present, over 85% being singletons, with the ten largest covering around 6%. The sequenced sample consisted of blood. These receptors all come from a man aged 18-30 years in good health.

V gene TRBV11-2 combines with J gene TRBJ1-2, with 9 bases identical to TRBD1. Germline V lookup: CDR1 SGHAT, CDR2 FQNNGV. CDR3 length: 18 residues. With V trimmed by 2 bases and J by 0 bases, 10 bases remained unmatched. CDR3 in DNA: TGTGCCAGCAGCTTAAGCGGGACAGGGCTACGAGCTAACTATGGCTACACCTTC. It codes for CASSLSGTGLRANYGYTF.

The chain recombines TRBV3-1 (or the pseudogene TRBV3-2) with TRBJ2-5; TRBD2 matches at 9 bases. The CDR3 runs 17 residues. Germline assignment: CDR1 LGHDT and CDR2 YNNKEL (reference sequence). J lost 2 bases, V lost 1 base, and 8 bases had no gene match. DNA for the CDR3: TGTGCCAGCAGCCAAGGGATAGCGGGGGACTTTCAAGAGACCCAGTACTTC. It encodes CASSQGIAGDFQETQYF.

The genes are TRBV11-1 and TRBJ2-5; D not resolved. Germline-derived CDR1 and CDR2 are SGHAT and FQDESV (reference sequence). This CDR3 is built from 14 residues. The ends were cut back, 3 bases at V and 1 base at J, with 9 bases in the middle. The CDR3 spells CASSFLRSQETQYF. In DNA, the CDR3 is TGTGCCAGCAGCTTTCTAAGGTCCCAAGAGACCCAGTACTTC.

V gene TRBV5-6 combines with J gene TRBJ1-2; 10 nucleotides agree with TRBD1. The CDR3 extends over 15 amino acids. Trimming took 4 bases from V and 0 from J; bases not matched to a gene: 3. In germline, CDR1 is SGHDT, CDR2 YYEEEE. CDR3 loop: CASSRDRGANYGYTF. The DNA of the CDR3 is TGTGCCAGCAGCCGGGACAGGGGCGCTAACTATGGCTACACCTTC.

The rearrangement joins TRBV13 to TRBJ1-2, with a tentative D call TRBD1 (6 bases). The CDR3 extends over 14 amino acids. Trimming left V 1 base short and J 4 bases short, with 10 bases between. Germline V gene data show CDR1 as PRHDT and CDR2 as FYEKMQ (reference sequence). CDR3 nucleotide sequence: TGTGCCAGCAGCTTAGTTGGGGGCGGCTATGGCTACACCTTC. This gives the protein CASSLVGGGYGYTF.

V is TRBV2 and J is TRBJ2-3; D perhaps matches TRBD2 (6 bases). Germline V gives CDR1 SNHLY, CDR2 FYNNEI. V lost 4 bases, J lost 5 bases, and 13 bases lay in between. There are 14 residues in the CDR3. CDR3 nucleotide sequence: TGTGCCAGCAGTGGAGGGGAGGCATTAGATACGCAGTATTTT. Its translation is CASSGGEALDTQYF. The complete variable domain, with remaining parts taken from reference TRBV2 and TRBJ2-3, reads EPEVTQTPSHQVTQMGQEVILRCVPISNHLYFYWYRQILGQKVEFLVSFYNNEISEKSEIFDDQFSVERPDGSNFTLKIRSTKLEDSAMYFCASSGGEALDTQYFGPGTRLTVL.

The V call is TRBV6-1, the J call TRBJ2-3; TRBD2 matches 9 bases. Germline loops: CDR1 MNHNS, CDR2 SASEGT. J lost 1 base, V lost 2 bases, and 10 bases had no gene match. The CDR3 is made up of 18 amino acids. This CDR3 is CASSESGGLHLGTDTQYF. CDR3 nucleotide sequence: TGTGCCAGCAGTGAAAGCGGGGGGTTACACCTGGGCACAGATACGCAGTATTTT.

The V call is TRBV5-4, the J call TRBJ2-3; D gene ambiguous. The V gene lost 4 bases and the J gene lost 4 bases, with 7 bases spanning the gap. Germline assignment: CDR1 SGHNT and CDR2 YYREEE (reference sequence). The CDR3 runs to 12 residues. The CDR3 DNA reads TGTGCCAGCAGCCGGCAAGCAGATACGCAGTATTTT. Translation: CASSRQADTQYF.

As to this clone: This sample also contains other DNA sequences that code for the same CDR3. The CDR3 DNA reads TGTGCCAGCAGCGGGGGGTGGGGGGAGCAGTACTTC. It specifies CASSGGWGEQYF. V and J are TRBV12-3 or TRBV12-4 and TRBJ2-7, with 7 bases fitting TRBD2. After removal of 6 bases from V and 7 bases from J, the junction contained 6 bases not matched to a gene. This CDR3 region has 12 residues.

The chain couples TRBV11-2 to TRBJ2-7; D gene uncertain. Trimming took off 7 bases at V and 2 bases at J, with 12 bases between the two ends. Germline CDR1 and CDR2: SGHAT and FQNNGV. There are 13 residues in the CDR3. CDR3 sequence (DNA): TGTGCCAGCACCTTCGGTGAAGCCTACGAGCAGTACTTC. Amino acid sequence: CASTFGEAYEQYF.

This chain links TRBV4-2 with TRBJ2-7; a weak D match, TRBD1 (6 bases). Trimming pared 3 bases from V and 3 bases from J, leaving 9 bases between. Germline V gene data show CDR1 as LGHNA and CDR2 as YNFKEQ. This CDR3 is 13 amino acids long. The DNA of the CDR3 is TGTGCCAGCAGCCAGACAGGTGACTACGAGCAGTACTTC. It yields the protein CASSQTGDYEQYF.

The CDR3 region has the DNA TGTGCCAGCAGCGGACAGGGTCTCATTAACTATGGCTACACCTTC. It encodes CASSGQGLINYGYTF. The rearrangement links TRBV9 to TRBJ1-2; 7 bases map to TRBD1. Germline CDR1 reads SGDLS; CDR2 reads YYNGEE. CDR3 length: 15 amino acids. J was trimmed by 1 base and V by 3 bases; bases with no gene match: 6.

The V gene is TRBV5-6, the J gene TRBJ1-2; 11 nucleotides agree with TRBD1. CDR1 is SGHDT and CDR2 is YYEEEE in the germline V gene. The CDR3 sequence is 14 residues long. Unmatched junction bases numbered 3, after V lost 4 bases and J lost 4 bases. CDR3 loop: CASSRDRGIYGYTF. DNA for the CDR3: TGTGCCAGCAGCAGGGACAGGGGGATCTATGGCTACACCTTC.

Comment on this clone: At one end the junction does not follow the germline gene, possibly because of a read error. This chain joins TRBV11-2 and TRBJ1-1, with D possibly TRBD1 on 6 matching bases. The CDR3 contains 15 residues. CDR1 SGHAT and CDR2 FQNNGV come from the germline V gene. The CDR3 nucleotides read TGTGCCAGCAGCTTAGTGGTAGGCCGGGACACCGAAGCTTTCTTT. Translation gives CASSLVVGRDTEAFF.